This TCR beta chain originates from a study of blood T cell repertoires in COVID-19. About the research overall: Whether acute or convalescent, the COVID-19 samples came from the United States, Italy and Spain. In each case, the material was cDNA or gDNA derived from T cells, B-cell-depleted T cells, or PBMCs.

Authors' processing steps: Estimation of nucleated cell counts was performed using reference gene primer amplification. Clones were sequenced by immunoSEQ multiplex PCR, and TCRdb holds only the in-frame ones, with some missing. The V and J calls and clone size come from that table; D and trimming were worked out from the DNA. The data contain about 270,000 clones, 75% to 90% of them singletons. The V gene's germline CDR1 is SGHRS and CDR2 YFSETQ. With 0 bases clipped from V and 5 bases from J, the junction kept 3 bases outside the gene matches. The CDR3 length is 15 residues. This receptor was taken from a man aged 45-60 years with acute or convalescent COVID-19. This chain uses TRBV5-1 with TRBJ2-5; 11 bases align to TRBD1. Sample: peripheral blood. CDR3 in amino acids: CASSLAGQGVETQYF. In DNA, the CDR3 is TGCGCCAGCAGCTTGGCGGGACAGGGGGTCGAGACCCAGTACTTC.